This T cell receptor beta chain appears in the sequencing data of a study of T-cell reconstitution after alpha-beta-depleted transplantation in children (dated by TCRdb to the mid-2010s). Background on the whole study: The study quantitatively tracked T-cell immune reconstitution after TCRalphabeta/CD19-depleted allogeneic hematopoietic cell transplantation in children using TCR repertoire profiling.

The library was produced with PCR. The instrument was an Illumina HiSeq 2500. TCR libraries were prepared with molecular barcoding, using unique molecular identifiers to normalize TCRbeta repertoire quantification. The public sequencing data were trimmed at Q25 with fastp and processed into clonotypes with MiXCR by TCRdb, which kept only in-frame beta chains. Merged by CDR3 protein, the rows form single entries marked with the most common genes and DNA. In this sample the table shows roughly 400,000 distinct CDR3 sequences, roughly 43% of which occur a single time. Approximately 30% of the sample is in the top ten clones. The paper's findings and limits, for the study overall: The high TCRbeta diversity at day 60 in some patients was ascribed to recipient T cells and intrathymic progenitors that had survived conditioning. Hyperexpanded clone frequencies declined over subsequent months; after one year, T-cell counts and TCRbeta diversity were mostly attributed to newly produced T cells. The apparently early alphabetaT-cell count recovery about two months after transplant was reportedly dependent on only several hundred rapidly expanded clones derived from non-depleted graft cells.

What the treatment or condition label conveys for this sample: allogeneic hematopoietic cell transplantation with graft depleted of TCRalphabeta T cells and CD19 B cells. Transplant recipients were children who received TCRalphabeta/CD19-depleted allogeneic hematopoietic cell grafts. Only a few counts were recorded for this clonotype. The antigen it recognizes is unknown. There are no base qualities to consult, and no much larger clone falls within one base. At the junction V is shortened by 4 bases and J by 8 bases; bases outside the gene matches: 6. From a lookup of the germline V gene, CDR1 and CDR2 are MNHEY and SVGEGT. The CDR3 sequence holds 14 residues, the cysteine and phenylalanine included. The retained sequence is limited to the CDR3, 42 bases, with the frame set at the first base.

This chain is built from TRBV6-2 or TRBV6-3 and TRBJ1-4, and 8 junction bases match TRBD1. The TCR sequence derives from a girl aged 2 to 10 with aplastic anemia, due to receive a stem cell transplant. The sample consisted of PBMCs, taken before TCRalphabeta/CD19-depleted stem cell transplant. The sequenced DNA: TGTGCCAGCAGTTCTGGGACAGGAAAGGAAAAACTGTTTTTT. This codes for CASSSGTGKEKLFF.